Listed here are 7 T cell receptor beta chains from one sample, sequenced in a study of cytomegalovirus exposure and HLA in healthy donors. With 60 Vbeta and 13 Jbeta primers, the PCR was carried out. The protocol was immunoSEQ multiplex PCR, while the TCRdb copy is restricted to in-frame clones and leaves out a portion. Of about 230,000 clones listed, 70% to 85% were seen once; the top ten hold 0.58%. Specimen: PBMCs. The source of these receptors is a woman aged 40-49 years in good health and CMV-seronegative.

The genes are TRBV18 and TRBJ2-7; D not resolved. CDR1 and CDR2 (germline): KGHSH, LQKENI. V lost 3 bases and J lost 3, with 12 bases in between. This CDR3 has 14 amino acids. The CDR3 bases are TGTGCCAGCTCACCTCCCTCTATGGTCTACGAGCAGTACTTC. It is translated as CASSPPSMVYEQYF. The full variable domain, completed using reference TRBV18 and TRBJ2-7, is NAGVMQNPRHLVRRRGQEARLRCSPMKGHSHVYWYRQLPEEGLKFMVYLQKENIIDESGMPKERFSAEFPKEGPSILRIQQVVRGDSAAYFCASSPPSMVYEQYFGPGTRLTVT.

This clone was seen a handful of times. The chain links TRBV9 to TRBJ2-1, with 8 bases matching TRBD1. Unmatched junction bases numbered 4, after V lost 4 bases and J lost 4 bases. Germline assignment: CDR1 SGDLS and CDR2 YYNGEE. The CDR3 loop spans 14 amino acids. The CDR3, as DNA: TGTGCCAGCAGCCGGGACAGGATTTACAATGAGCAGTTCTTC. Its translation is CASSRDRIYNEQFF.

This rearrangement joins TRBV11-3 to TRBJ2-7, with 12 bases aligning to TRBD2. Per germline, CDR1 SGHNT and CDR2 YENEEA. The J segment lost 1 base and the V segment lost 0 bases, leaving 10 bases of the junction unmatched. The CDR3 is 19 residues long. CDR3 sequence reads: CASSLDRWDGLAGSYEQYF. DNA for the CDR3: TGTGCCAGCAGCTTAGATCGTTGGGATGGACTAGCGGGATCCTACGAGCAGTACTTC.

The chain is built from TRBV2 and TRBJ1-1, with no clear D. The CDR3 totals 15 residues. From germline, CDR1 is SNHLY and CDR2 FYNNEI. Trimming took off 2 bases at V and 11 bases at J, with 21 bases between the two ends. Written as DNA, the CDR3 is TGTGCCAGCAGTGAAAGACCCCCATTCCCGGCGGGCGCTTTCTTT. Amino acid sequence: CASSERPPFPAGAFF. The variable domain in full, completed from reference TRBV2 and TRBJ1-1, reads EPEVTQTPSHQVTQMGQEVILRCVPISNHLYFYWYRQILGQKVEFLVSFYNNEISEKSEIFDDQFSVERPDGSNFTLKIRSTKLEDSAMYFCASSERPPFPAGAFFGQGTRLTVV.

The J gene is TRBJ2-1, the V gene TRBV18; the D gene is possibly TRBD2 (6 bases). CDR3 length: 17 amino acids. Trimming took off 3 bases at V and 5 bases at J, with 20 bases between the two ends. Germline V gene data show CDR1 as KGHSH and CDR2 as LQKENI. This chain's CDR3 is CASSPALGTPINNEQFF. The CDR3 DNA is TGTGCCAGCTCACCCGCGCTAGGGACTCCTATCAACAATGAGCAGTTCTTC.

By sample share, this clone is medium-sized (0.01 to 0.1%). The V call is TRBV7-8, the J call TRBJ1-3; possibly TRBD1 for D (5 bases). V lost 3 bases and J lost 0, with 15 bases in between. CDR3 length: 17 residues. Germline V CDR1 and CDR2: SGHVS, FQNEAQ. The CDR3 protein is CASSFWTTENSGNTIYF. The CDR3 DNA reads as TGTGCCAGCAGCTTTTGGACGACAGAAAACTCTGGAAACACCATATATTTT.

V is TRBV11-2 and J is TRBJ1-5; D is possibly TRBD1 (5 bases). The CDR3 has 17 amino acids. The V end lost 3 bases, the J end lost 4 bases, and 19 bases lay between the germline ends. The germline gives CDR1 SGHAT, CDR2 FQNNGV. CDR3 in amino acids: CASSLGRVTEGNQPQHF. As DNA, the CDR3 is TGTGCCAGCAGCTTGGGGAGGGTGACAGAAGGAAATCAGCCCCAGCATTTT.